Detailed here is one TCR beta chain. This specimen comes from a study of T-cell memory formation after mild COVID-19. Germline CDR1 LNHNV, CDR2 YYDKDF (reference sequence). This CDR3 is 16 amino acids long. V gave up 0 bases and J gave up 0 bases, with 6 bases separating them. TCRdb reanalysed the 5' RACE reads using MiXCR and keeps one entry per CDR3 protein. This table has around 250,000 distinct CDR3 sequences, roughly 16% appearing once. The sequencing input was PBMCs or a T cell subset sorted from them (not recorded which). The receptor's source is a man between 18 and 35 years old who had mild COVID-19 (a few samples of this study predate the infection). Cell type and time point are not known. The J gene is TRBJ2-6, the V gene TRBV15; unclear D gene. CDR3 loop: CATSREGISGANVLTF. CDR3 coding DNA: TGTGCCACCAGCAGAGAAGGTATCTCTGGGGCCAACGTCCTGACTTTC.